The sequence of this T cell receptor (beta chain) was determined in a study of regulatory T cells in long-lasting Graves disease. Germline V CDR1 and CDR2: WNHNN, SYGVQD (reference sequence). Between the trimmed V and J ends, which lost 0 bases and 6 bases, there was a span of 13 bases. This CDR3 is 15 amino acids long. Overall study results and limits: New patients shared approximately 970 public clonotypes, and persistent patients shared more, with 2,741. Preferential use of TRBV28, TRBJ1-2 and TRBJ2-5 was seen in persistent disease.

The authors built TCR beta libraries using iRepertoire HTBI primers and Arm-PCR of CDR3 regions. Per the original data handling: Sequenced samples collectively carried under 75 TRBV and about 15 TRBJ segments. One entry per CDR3 protein, called by TCRdb with MiXCR from the multiplex PCR reads. These V and J calls originate from TCRdb's pipeline instead of the authors' own analysis. Seen here are approximately 400,000 distinct CDR3 sequences, about 14% observed once, and the top ten hold about 24%. Described time point: newly diagnosed GD, antithyroid drugs for less than 3 months. Extracted RNA from PBMCs served as the source of the TCR library. EDTA tubes received around 10 milliliters of drawn peripheral blood. With regard to this clonotype: Its antigen is currently unknown.

The clonotype was recovered from a female donor with Graves disease. Sequencing used peripheral blood mononuclear cells (PBMCs), obtained at new diagnosis, from a patient treated with antithyroid drugs. The rearrangement links TRBV10-1 to TRBJ2-3, with a possible D match to TRBD2 (5 bases). CDR3 DNA: TGCGCCAGCAGTGAGTCTTGGACTCCCCAGGATACGCAGTATTTT. Its translation: CASSESWTPQDTQYF.